The 4 T cell receptor beta chains in this list originate from one sample, sequenced in a study of blood T cell repertoires in COVID-19. The data were produced by immunoSEQ multiplex PCR, yet TCRdb's version contains in-frame clones alone and is incomplete. Altogether around 130,000 clones are present, approximately 80% being singletons, with the ten largest covering 1.6%. The specimen was PBMCs or T cells enriched from blood (not recorded which). The receptor source for this set is a woman aged 18 to 35 who had been exposed to COVID-19.

The CDR3 sequence is CASSDFAGTSTDTQYF. The CDR3 DNA reads TGTGCCAGCAGTGATTTTGCGGGGACTAGCACAGATACGCAGTATTTT. The genes are TRBV6-1 and TRBJ2-3, with D tentatively TRBD2 (6 bases). Between the trimmed V and J ends, which lost 3 bases and 0 bases, there was a span of 13 bases. Per the germline V gene, CDR1 is MNHNS and CDR2 is SASEGT. This CDR3 has 16 residues.

The rearrangement links TRBV28 to TRBJ1-6, with 8 bases lining up with TRBD1. The CDR3 is 18 amino acids. Germline V gene lookup returns CDR1 MDHEN and CDR2 SYDVKM. Trimming took 3 bases from V and 8 from J; bases not matched to a gene: 15. The CDR3 bases are TGTGCCAGCAGTTTCCGCCCCAATTCGCGACAGGGGCATTCACCCCTCCACTTT. Amino acids: CASSFRPNSRQGHSPLHF.

The sample holds many counts of this clone. The chain recombines TRBV7-7 with TRBJ2-7; TRBD2 aligns across 12 bases. With V trimmed by 5 bases and J by 4 bases, 6 bases remained unmatched. Germline-derived CDR1 and CDR2 are SSHAT and FNYEAQ (reference sequence). The CDR3 is 15 residues long. The CDR3 DNA sequence: TGTGCCAGCAGCCCGGGACTAGCGGGCTTGTACGAGCAGTACTTC. Translation gives CASSPGLAGLYEQYF.

The chain combines TRBV6-2 or TRBV6-3 with TRBJ2-7; 8 positions match TRBD2. The CDR3 has 13 amino acids. Germline CDR1 reads MNHEY; CDR2 reads SVGEGT. The V segment lost 6 bases and the J segment 3 bases; nucleotides outside the gene matches: 4. For the CDR3, the DNA is TGTGCCAGCAGCCCAGCGGGGGTCTACGAGCAGTACTTC. It translates to CASSPAGVYEQYF.